This T cell receptor beta chain was found in a study of cytomegalovirus exposure and HLA in healthy donors. Study background: Earlier sequencing of 150 million to 200 million T cells yielded roughly 100 million unique TCR beta sequences. Findings and limits, study-wide: The investigators catalogued 150 to 200 TCR beta chains as cytomegalovirus-associated.

PCR primers comprised 60 Vbeta and 13 Jbeta primers. The protocol was immunoSEQ multiplex PCR, while the TCRdb copy is restricted to in-frame clones and leaves out a portion. The data contain 95,000 to 100,000 clones, roughly 75% of them singletons. This clone was picked up a small number of times. The antigen is unknown. The clonotype was recovered from an older woman in good health and CMV-seronegative. Sequenced: PBMCs.

CDR3 coding DNA: TGTGCCAGCAGTATCGACAGGGTCGAGCAGTACTTC. Protein sequence: CASSIDRVEQYF. The V call is TRBV27, the J call TRBJ2-7; 7 positions match TRBD1. The V segment lost 5 bases and the J segment 6 bases; nucleotides outside the gene matches: 4. Looked up from germline, CDR1 is MNHEY and CDR2 is SMNVEV (reference sequence). CDR3 size: 12 residues.